This T cell receptor (beta chain) appears in the sequencing data of a study of T cell clonotyping in hematopoietic cell transplantation. Findings and limits, study-wide: Pathologically expanded recipient clonotypes increased progressively from day 30 to day 180 as diversity fell. No sorting was done, leaving CD4 and CD8 contributions mixed. At the given depth, recipient repertoires were over 95% de novo clonotypes.

The CDR3 contains 16 residues. Germline V CDR1 and CDR2: MNHEY, SVGAGI. V shed 0 bases, J shed 1 base, and the junction held 5 bases outside the gene matches. With regard to this clone: The target antigen is unknown.

The repertoire was sequenced with immunoSEQ multiplex PCR; TCRdb's copy has only in-frame clones and lacks some. The sample shows around 15,000 clones, 61% of them seen only once. The sequence came from a male patient aged 50 to 59 who had an allogeneic stem cell transplant from an unrelated donor, so T cells may come from the graft donor. Some clones in this sample may be carry-over from other donors' samples. V gene TRBV6-5 combines with J gene TRBJ2-5, with TRBD2 identical over 7 bases. The sample consisted of PBMCs, taken 30 days after allogeneic stem cell transplant. The CDR3 region is CASSYSIAGFQETQYF. The DNA of the CDR3 is TGTGCCAGCAGTTACTCGATAGCGGGCTTCCAAGAGACCCAGTACTTC.